These 3 T cell receptor beta chains share one sample of origin, sequenced in a study of OX40 agonist ivuxolimab in advanced cancers. This table comes from immunoSEQ multiplex PCR, and its TCRdb copy is limited to in-frame clones, with some not included. The data hold about 73,000 clones, with around nine tenths observed a single time. The sequencing used CD4+ or CD8+ T cells sorted from blood, collected in a trial of the OX40 agonist ivuxolimab. These receptors all stem from an adult with an advanced solid tumor such as melanoma, head and neck, liver or kidney cancer.

V gene TRBV29-1 combines with J gene TRBJ1-2; D is possibly TRBD1 (5 bases). V dropped 7 bases and J dropped 0 bases, with 9 bases sitting between them. Germline lookup yields CDR1 SQVTM and CDR2 ANQGSEA. This CDR3 contains 12 residues. CDR3 coding DNA: TGCAGCGCCACCAGGGCTAACTATGGCTACACCTTC. Protein sequence: CSATRANYGYTF.

The chain combines TRBV27 with TRBJ2-7; D is uncertain. V was trimmed by 3 bases and J by 5 bases, leaving 14 bases between them. From germline, CDR1 is MNHEY and CDR2 SMNVEV (reference sequence). This CDR3 contains 14 residues. The CDR3: CASSFGQRWNEQYF. The CDR3 DNA sequence: TGTGCCAGCAGTTTTGGTCAGAGATGGAACGAGCAGTACTTC.

J is TRBJ1-4 and V is TRBV6-5, with D possibly TRBD1 on 6 matching bases. The CDR3 length is 13 residues. CDR1 and CDR2 from the germline V gene are MNHEY and SVGAGI. The germline V and J ends were trimmed by 7 bases and 8 bases, with 14 bases remaining between them. This CDR3 is CASKGGLREKLFF. CDR3 sequence (DNA): TGTGCCAGCAAAGGGGGACTTAGGGAAAAACTGTTTTTT.